Below are 9 T cell receptor beta chains sequenced from a single sample in a study of beta chain features in type 1 diabetes. Whole-study findings and limits: Shorter TCRB CDR3s, moderately but significantly so, were found in Type 1 diabetes patients in all four CD4+ subsets.

Isolated RNA was reverse transcribed in full, so expressed TCRB transcripts were sequenced. Sequenced by immunoSEQ multiplex PCR; TCRdb stores in-frame clones only, minus some. The sample includes around 710,000 clones, roughly 12% of them seen just once. Their specific antigens are unknown. Sequenced input: naive CD4+ T cells from blood. The source of these receptors is a man in his thirties or forties with type 1 diabetes.

This clone has more than one count but fewer than ten. The V gene is TRBV25-1, the J gene TRBJ1-3; D call uncertain. The germline V gene encodes CDR1 MGHDK and CDR2 SYGVNS. Deletions cut 4 bases from V and 4 bases from J, with 5 bases between. This CDR3 is built from 12 residues. DNA of the CDR3: TGTGCCAGCAGTGTAGGCGGAAACACCATATATTTT. Protein sequence: CASSVGGNTIYF.

V is TRBV6-6 and J is TRBJ2-5; TRBD2 might be the D (6 bases). The CDR3 runs 16 residues. CDR1 is MNHNY and CDR2 is SVGAGI in the germline V gene (reference sequence). The V and J ends lost 3 bases and 0 bases respectively, with 14 bases between them. CDR3 loop: CASSYGGDRYQETQYF. The CDR3, as DNA: TGTGCCAGCAGTTATGGCGGGGATCGCTACCAAGAGACCCAGTACTTC.

V and J are TRBV30 and TRBJ1-5; TRBD1 is a possible D gene (5 bases). Germline V lookup: CDR1 GTSNPN, CDR2 SVGIG (reference sequence). The germline V and J ends were trimmed by 0 bases and 6 bases, with 12 bases remaining between them. CDR3 length: 14 residues. CDR3 region: CAWSVGGYGQPQHF. CDR3 in DNA: TGTGCCTGGAGTGTTGGGGGTTATGGTCAGCCCCAGCATTTT.

The chain combines TRBV11-2 with TRBJ1-3, with 7 bases aligning to TRBD1. V was pared by 4 bases and J by 0 bases, with 6 bases of the junction left unmatched. The CDR3 is 16 amino acids. The germline gives CDR1 SGHAT, CDR2 FQNNGV. The CDR3 DNA sequence: TGTGCCAGCAGCTCACAGGGGCCCGGCTCTGGAAACACCATATATTTT. This translates into CASSSQGPGSGNTIYF.

CDR3 coding DNA: TGCGCCAGCAGCTTGGGGACAGGGCTGGAGACCCAGTACTTC. Its protein product is CASSLGTGLETQYF. The chain couples TRBV5-1 to TRBJ2-5; 8 bases are shared with TRBD1. V lost 0 bases and J lost 5; bases outside the gene matches: 3. CDR3 length: 14 residues. Germline CDR1 and CDR2: SGHRS and YFSETQ.

This clone has just a few counts. This sequence joins TRBV5-1 and TRBJ2-1; 9 positions agree with TRBD2. CDR3 size: 17 residues. V shed 4 bases, J shed 8 bases, and the junction held 16 bases outside the gene matches. Germline V gene data show CDR1 as SGHRS and CDR2 as YFSETQ. DNA for the CDR3: TGCGCCAGCAGCGCGCTTATAGCGGGGGAAAACTGGGATGAGCAGTTCTTC. This translates into CASSALIAGENWDEQFF. Full variable domain (outside the CDR3, taken from reference TRBV5-1 and TRBJ2-1): KAGVTQTPRYLIKTRGQQVTLSCSPISGHRSVSWYQQTPGQGLQFLFEYFSETQRNKGNFPGRFSGRQFSNSRSEMNVSTLELGDSALYLCASSALIAGENWDEQFFGPGTRLTVL.

V and J are TRBV15 and TRBJ2-2; TRBD1 might be the D (5 bases). The V gene's germline CDR1 is LNHNV and CDR2 YYDKDF (reference sequence). With 3 bases removed from V and 2 bases from J, the gap between germline ends came to 10 bases. The CDR3 is 15 amino acids. CDR3 in DNA: TGTGCCACCAGCAGCGAGCAGGGAAACACCGGGGAGCTGTTTTTT. Protein: CATSSEQGNTGELFF.

In this sample, this clone turned up a few times. The gene calls are TRBV6-1 and TRBJ2-3; D gene uncertain. The CDR3 consists of 15 residues. Trimming left V 8 bases short and J 0 bases short, with 15 bases between. Germline loops: CDR1 MNHNS, CDR2 SASEGT. The CDR3 spells CASPGPPASTDTQYF. The CDR3 DNA reads TGTGCCAGCCCGGGCCCCCCGGCCAGCACAGATACGCAGTATTTT.

This clone was picked up a small number of times. The V and J genes are TRBV30 and TRBJ1-3; D gene uncertain. Germline CDR1 reads GTSNPN; CDR2 reads SVGIG (reference sequence). The CDR3 loop spans 14 amino acids. V lost 3 bases to trimming and J lost 4 bases, with 13 bases between them. The CDR3 is CAWSVRLGGNTIYF. The CDR3 DNA is TGTGCCTGGAGCGTAAGGCTCGGCGGAAACACCATATATTTT. The whole variable domain, remainder taken from reference TRBV30 and TRBJ1-3, is SQTIHQWPATLVQPVGSPLSLECTVEGTSNPNLYWYRQAAGRGLQLLFYSVGIGQISSEVPQNLSASRPQDRQFILSSKKLLLSDSGFYLCAWSVRLGGNTIYFGEGSWLTVV.